This T cell receptor (beta chain) was identified during a study of CD39 and CD103 CD8 tumor-infiltrating T cells. Study information: Shown patients: HPV-positive HNSCC, HPV-negative HNSCC, ovarian cancer, melanoma. Findings of the study overall: Compared with DN, SP and blood memory CD8, DP TILs appeared more oligoclonal.

The data were produced by immunoSEQ multiplex PCR, yet TCRdb's version contains in-frame clones alone and is incomplete. The sample has roughly 270 clones; over 35% are singletons. After removal of 4 bases from V and 7 bases from J, the junction contained 12 bases not matched to a gene. This CDR3 contains 15 residues. Germline V gives CDR1 SGHAT, CDR2 FQNNGV. A word on this clone: Antigen: not known.

Sequencing used CD39- CD103+ CD8+ T cells sorted from the tumor. The subset here: CD103+CD39- single-positive CD45RA- CD8 T cells. The sequence was collected from a human donor with melanoma. The rearrangement joins TRBV11-2 to TRBJ2-7; 8 bases align to TRBD2. The CDR3 loop is CASSSGGRGRVEQYF. In DNA form, the CDR3 reads TGTGCCAGCAGCTCGGGGGGGAGGGGAAGGGTAGAGCAGTACTTC. Full variable domain (missing parts from reference TRBV11-2 and TRBJ2-7): EAGVAQSPRYKIIEKRQSVAFWCNPISGHATLYWYQQILGQGPKLLIQFQNNGVVDDSQLPKDRFSAERLKGVDSTLKIQPAKLEDSAVYLCASSSGGRGRVEQYFGPGTRLTVT.